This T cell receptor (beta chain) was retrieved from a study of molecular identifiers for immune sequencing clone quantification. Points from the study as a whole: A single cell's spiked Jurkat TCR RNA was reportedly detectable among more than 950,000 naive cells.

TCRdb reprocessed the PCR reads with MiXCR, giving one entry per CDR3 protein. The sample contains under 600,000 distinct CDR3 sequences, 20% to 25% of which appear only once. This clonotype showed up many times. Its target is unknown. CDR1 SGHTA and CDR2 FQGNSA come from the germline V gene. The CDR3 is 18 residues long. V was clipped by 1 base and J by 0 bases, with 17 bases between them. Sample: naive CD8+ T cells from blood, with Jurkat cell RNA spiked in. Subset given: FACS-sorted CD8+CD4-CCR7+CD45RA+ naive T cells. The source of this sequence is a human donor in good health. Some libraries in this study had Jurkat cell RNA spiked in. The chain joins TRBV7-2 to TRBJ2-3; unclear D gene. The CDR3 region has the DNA TGTGCCAGCAGCTTAGTCCCTTTTGATTACTATAGCACAGATACGCAGTATTTT. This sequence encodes CASSLVPFDYYSTDTQYF.